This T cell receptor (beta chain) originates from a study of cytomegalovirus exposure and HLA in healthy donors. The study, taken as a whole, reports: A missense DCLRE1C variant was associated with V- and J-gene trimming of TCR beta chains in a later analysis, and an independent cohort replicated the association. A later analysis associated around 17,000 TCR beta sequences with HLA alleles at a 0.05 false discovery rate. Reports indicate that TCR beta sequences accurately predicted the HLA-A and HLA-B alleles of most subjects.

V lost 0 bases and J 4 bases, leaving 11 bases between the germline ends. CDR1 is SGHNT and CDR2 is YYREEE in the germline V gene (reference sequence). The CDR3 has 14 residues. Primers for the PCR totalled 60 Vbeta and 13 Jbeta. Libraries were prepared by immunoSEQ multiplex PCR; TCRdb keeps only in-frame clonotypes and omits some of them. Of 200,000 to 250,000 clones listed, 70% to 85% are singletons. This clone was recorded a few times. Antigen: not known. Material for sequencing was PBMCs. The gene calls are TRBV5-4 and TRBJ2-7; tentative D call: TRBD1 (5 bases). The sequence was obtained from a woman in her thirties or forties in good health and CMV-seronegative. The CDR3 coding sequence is TGTGCCAGCAGCTTGGCCCCAGGGTTTTACGAGCAGTACTTC. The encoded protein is CASSLAPGFYEQYF.